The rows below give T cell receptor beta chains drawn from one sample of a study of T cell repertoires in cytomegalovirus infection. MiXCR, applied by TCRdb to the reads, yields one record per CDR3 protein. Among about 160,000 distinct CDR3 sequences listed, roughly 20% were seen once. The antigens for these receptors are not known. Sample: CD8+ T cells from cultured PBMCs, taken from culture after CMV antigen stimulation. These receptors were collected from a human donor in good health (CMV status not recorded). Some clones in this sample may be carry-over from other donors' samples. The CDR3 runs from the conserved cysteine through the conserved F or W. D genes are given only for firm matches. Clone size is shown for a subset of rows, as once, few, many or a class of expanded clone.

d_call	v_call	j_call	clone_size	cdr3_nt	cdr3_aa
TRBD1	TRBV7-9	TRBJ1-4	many	TGTGCCAGCAGCTTTCCTAAGGACAGGGGGCTTCGGGAAAAACTGTTTTTT	CASSFPKDRGLREKLFF
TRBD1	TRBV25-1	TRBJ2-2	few	TGTGCCAGCAGTGAAGAGGACAGGGAGGTCGGGGAGCTGTTTTTT	CASSEEDREVGELFF
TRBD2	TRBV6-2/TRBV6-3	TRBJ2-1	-	TGTGCCAGCAGTTTAAGAGTTGGTAGCGGGGGGCTACGATACAATGAGCAGTTCTTC	CASSLRVGSGGLRYNEQFF
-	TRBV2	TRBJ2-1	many	TGTGCCAGGGGTGGCGGGGTCGACTCCTACAATGAGCAGTTCTTC	CARGGGVDSYNEQFF
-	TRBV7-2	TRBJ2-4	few	TGTGCCAGCAGCTTAGATGGGTCGACAGGCCTAGTTCAGTACTTC	CASSLDGSTGLVQYF
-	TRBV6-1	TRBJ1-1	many	TGTGCCAGCAGTGAACAGGAATTAAACACTGAAGCTTTCTTT	CASSEQELNTEAFF
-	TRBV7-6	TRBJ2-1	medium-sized	TGTGCCAGCAGCTTTCGCCCGGGAGAGCAGTCGGATGAGCAGTTCTTC	CASSFRPGEQSDEQFF
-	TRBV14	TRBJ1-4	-	TGTGCCAGCGCGCACGGGCAGATCGGGAAACTGTTTTTT	CASAHGQIGKLFF
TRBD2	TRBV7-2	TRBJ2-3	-	TGTGCCAGCAGCTTACTAGCGGGGGCGTACACAGATACGCAGTATTTT	CASSLLAGAYTDTQYF
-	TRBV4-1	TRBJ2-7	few	TGCGCCAGCAGCCCGCGGGACAGCCATTACGAGCAGTACTTC	CASSPRDSHYEQYF
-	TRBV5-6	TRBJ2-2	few	TGTGCCAGCAGCTTGGAGTACCGGATGGAGCTGTTTTTT	CASSLEYRMELFF
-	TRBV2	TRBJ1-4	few	TGTGCCAGTTCGAAGAGGCAGGGAAATGAAAAACTGTTTTTT	CASSKRQGNEKLFF
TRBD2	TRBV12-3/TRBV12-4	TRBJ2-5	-	TGTGCCAGCTCCGGGGGGGACGGCCAAGAGACCCAGTACTTC	CASSGGDGQETQYF
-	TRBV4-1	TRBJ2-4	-	TGCGCCAGCAGCCAACCCGGGGAGGTCTACGGGGCCAAAAACATTCAGTACTTC	CASSQPGEVYGAKNIQYF
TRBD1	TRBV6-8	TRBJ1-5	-	TGTGCCAGCACCGATAGTAGGGACAGAGTGGGGCCCCAGCATTTT	CASTDSRDRVGPQHF
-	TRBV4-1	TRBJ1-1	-	TGCGCCAGCAGCCAAAATCCCGCAGGGAGGGCTTTCTTT	CASSQNPAGRAFF
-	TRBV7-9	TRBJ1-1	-	TGTGCCAGCAGCCCTCCGGGGGGGAGGGGCACTGAAGCTTTCTTT	CASSPPGGRGTEAFF
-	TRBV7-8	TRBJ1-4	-	TGTGCCAGCAGCCCCCGCATTAATGAAAAACTGTTTTTT	CASSPRINEKLFF
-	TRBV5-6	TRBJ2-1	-	TGTGCCAGCAGCGACAGCGGTGCCTACAATGAGCAGTTCTTC	CASSDSGAYNEQFF
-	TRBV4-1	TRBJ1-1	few	TGCGCCAGCAGCTCCCGACAGATCATGAACACTGAAGCTTTCTTT	CASSSRQIMNTEAFF
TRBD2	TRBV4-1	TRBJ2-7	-	TGCGCCAGCAGCCAAGAACCAGCGGGGCTGGTCGAGCAGTACTTC	CASSQEPAGLVEQYF
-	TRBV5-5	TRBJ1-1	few	TGTGCCAGCAGCTTGCGTCAGGGTTATAGGAACACTGAAGCTTTCTTT	CASSLRQGYRNTEAFF
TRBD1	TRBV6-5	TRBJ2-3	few	TGTGCCAGCAGTTTGTTGGACAGGCTCACAGATACGCAGTATTTT	CASSLLDRLTDTQYF
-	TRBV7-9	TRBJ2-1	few	TGTGCCAGCAGCCCGTCAGGGGCCTGGCGGCCGAGCTCCTACAATGAGCAGTTCTTC	CASSPSGAWRPSSYNEQFF
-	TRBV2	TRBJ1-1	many	TGTGCCAGCAGTTCGGACATCTGGGAAGCTTTCTTT	CASSSDIWEAFF
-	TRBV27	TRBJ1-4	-	TGTGCCAGCAGTGAAATGGGAGGGGATGAAAAACTGTTTTTT	CASSEMGGDEKLFF
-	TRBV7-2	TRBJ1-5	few	TGTGCCAGCAGCTTAGACAATTTCGCGGGCAATCAGCCCCAGCATTTT	CASSLDNFAGNQPQHF
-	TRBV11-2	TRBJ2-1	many	TGTGCCAGCAGCTTAGGGGACGGGGCTGAGCAGTTCTTC	CASSLGDGAEQFF
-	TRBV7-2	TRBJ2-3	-	TGTGCCTGCCGGACGGGCAGCACAGATACGCAGTATTTT	CACRTGSTDTQYF
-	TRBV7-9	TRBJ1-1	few	TGTGCCAGCAGCTTCCCGGGGGTTATGAACACTGAAGCTTTCTTT	CASSFPGVMNTEAFF
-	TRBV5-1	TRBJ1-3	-	TGCGCCAGCAGCTTGGCGGGAGAAACCCCCATATATTTT	CASSLAGETPIYF
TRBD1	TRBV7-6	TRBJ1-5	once	TGTGCCAGCAGCTTAGGCCACAGGGGGCGCGGAGGTCAGCCCCAGCATTTT	CASSLGHRGRGGQPQHF
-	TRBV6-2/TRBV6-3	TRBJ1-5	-	TGTGCCAGCAGTTACCATGAAGAGCAGCCCCAGCATTTT	CASSYHEEQPQHF
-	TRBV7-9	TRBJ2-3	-	TGTGCCAGCACTCGCGACGACCGCACAGATACGCAGTATTTT	CASTRDDRTDTQYF
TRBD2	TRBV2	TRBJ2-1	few	TGTGCCACCCACGGTTCTAGCGGCTCCTCCTACAATGAGCAGTTCTTC	CATHGSSGSSYNEQFF
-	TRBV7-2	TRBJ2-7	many	TGTGCCAGCAGCTTAGAGTTTCCCAGCTCCTACGAGCAGTACTTC	CASSLEFPSSYEQYF
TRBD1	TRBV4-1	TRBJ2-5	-	TGCGCCAGCAGCCAAGATCGGGGGACAGGCCCTGGGGAGACCCAGTACTTC	CASSQDRGTGPGETQYF
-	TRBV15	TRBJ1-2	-	TGTGCCACCAGCAGGGGGTATGGCTACACCTTC	CATSRGYGYTF
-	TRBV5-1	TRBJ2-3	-	TGCGCCAGCAGCTTGGCCGCGGATAGCACAGATACGCAGTATTTT	CASSLAADSTDTQYF
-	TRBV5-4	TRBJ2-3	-	TGTGCCAGCAGCTTGGCAGAGAGCACAGATACGCAGTATTTT	CASSLAESTDTQYF
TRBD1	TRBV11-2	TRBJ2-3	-	TGTGCCAGCAGCCCGAGCGGAGAGGGGGCAACAGATACGCAGTATTTT	CASSPSGEGATDTQYF